This TCR beta chain was sequenced for a study of T and B cells in COVID-19 patients (TCRdb year 2020). About the investigation overall: Using TRB and IGH repertoire sequencing of peripheral blood, the study characterized adaptive immunity in COVID-19 patients who had active infection or had recovered. Repertoire analyses used an age-matched reference group of a few dozen healthy donors who were negative for COVID-19 antibodies as the comparison. Over 8.3 million TCR sequences were analysed in a TCR and BCR sequence repository that covered roughly 35 patients and roughly 69 time points. Critical illness requiring mechanical ventilation or ECMO was present in most of the 20 patients in the active-infection cohort. As many as 9 follow-up blood samples were collected from each patient, and in some individuals these samples spanned different disease stages. A recovered cohort comprised roughly 19 patients contributing roughly 21 samples, mostly after mild to moderate COVID-19 managed as outpatients. Because samples were available both during active disease and after recovery, a couple of patients were counted in both the recovered and the active cohorts. A median age of roughly 31 years was recorded in the recovered cohort versus 67 years in the active-infection cohort. In the active-infection cohort, about 90% of the roughly 20 patients had comorbidities linked to unfavorable COVID-19 outcome. Results the study describes overall, beyond this receptor: During active COVID-19 the TRB repertoires were highly clonal, but at recovery diversity and richness rose above the levels seen in healthy donors. The cohort was judged too small for assessing how HLA contributes to COVID-19 susceptibility or severity. Blood samples obtained from mildly ill patients during symptoms, as well as early samples obtained from severe cases, were available only in scarce numbers. Strongly skewed TRBV/TRBJ gene usage was reported in patients with COVID-19. Prospective validation of the reported TCR clusters was stated to be required before clinical use. Specific T cell subsets (CD4+/Treg/CD8+) and sorted SARS-CoV-2-responsive or tetramer+ T cells had not yet been sequenced, and the corresponding sequencing experiments were ongoing. A total of some 2,000 exclusive TCR clusters, including approximately 30 low-pGen clusters, were found in the recovered cohort.

Data came from an Illumina MiSeq. TRB rearrangements were amplified by multiplex PCR with BIOMED2 TRB-A/B primer pools. Two consecutive PCRs added Illumina-compatible adapters and 7-nucleotide sample barcodes to the amplicons. All library PCRs used Phusion HS II polymerase. The amplicons were purified from gel with the NucleoSpin Gel and PCR Clean-up kit, measured on Qubit, and combined at 4 nM. The quality of the amplicon pool was checked on an Agilent 2100 Bioanalyzer prior to Illumina next-generation sequencing. As for the original processing: Annotation of TRB rearrangements was done in MiXCR 3.0.8 with the default MiXCR reference library. Non-productive reads and sequences with fewer than 2 reads were removed, and every unique CDR3 nucleotide sequence was treated as one clone. R 3.5.1 was used to calculate clonality, diversity, richness and V-J gene usage. GLIPH2 was used to cluster TCRs by CDR3 similarity, and OLGA was used to calculate generation probabilities. Only GLIPH2 clusters containing at least four unique TCR clonotypes present in at least three individuals were kept. TCRdb handled the public reads itself, with Q25 trimming in fastp and clone calling in MiXCR, and kept productive beta chains. Entries are consolidated by CDR3 protein sequence, retaining the most common genes and DNA. The V and J calls shown here were made by TCRdb, not taken from the authors' results. This sample holds a few thousand distinct CDR3 sequences; about 20% were observed only once. The ten top clones hold approximately 3.8% of the sample.

The germline V gene provides CDR1 SGHDT and CDR2 YYEEEE. The CDR3 runs 15 residues from the cysteine to the phenylalanine. The sequence is cut down to CDR3 DNA, 45 bases in frame from base 1. V is clipped by 7 bases and J by 5 bases, and the sequence between their germline boundaries is 21 bases long. About this clonotype: Its antigen remains unidentified. No much larger clone exists at a distance of one base, and base qualities are not known.

Genomic DNA extracted from blood was used in amounts of about 250-550 ng for amplification of TRB repertoires. The chain links TRBV5-6 with TRBJ1-1; the best D guess is TRBD1, with 5 bases matching. The TCR originated in a human donor with active COVID-19. Material: blood. The bases read TGTGCCAGCCACAGGATTTGGGATCAGAGGACTGAAGCTTTCTTT. Translated, it gives CASHRIWDQRTEAFF.